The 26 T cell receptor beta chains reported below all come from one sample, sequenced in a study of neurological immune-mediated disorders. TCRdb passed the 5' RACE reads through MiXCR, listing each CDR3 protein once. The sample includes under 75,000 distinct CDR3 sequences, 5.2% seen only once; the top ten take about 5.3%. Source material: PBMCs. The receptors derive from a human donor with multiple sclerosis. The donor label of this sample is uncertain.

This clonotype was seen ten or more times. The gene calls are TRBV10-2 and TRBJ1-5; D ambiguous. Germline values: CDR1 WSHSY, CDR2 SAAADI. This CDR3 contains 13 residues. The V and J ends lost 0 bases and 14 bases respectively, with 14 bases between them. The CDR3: CASSESEMVTEHF. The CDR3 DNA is TGCGCCAGCAGTGAGTCGGAGATGGTGACTGAGCATTTT.

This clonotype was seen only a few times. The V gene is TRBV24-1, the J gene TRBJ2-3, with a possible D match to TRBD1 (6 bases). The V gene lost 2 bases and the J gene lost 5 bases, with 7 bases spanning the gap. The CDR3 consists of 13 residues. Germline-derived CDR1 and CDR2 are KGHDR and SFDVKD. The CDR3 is CATSDSGVDTQYF. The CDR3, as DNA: TGTGCCACCAGTGATTCAGGGGTAGATACGCAGTATTTT.

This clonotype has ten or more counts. CDR3 nucleotides: TGTGCCAGCAGTTTGAGTCTTGGGTCGGGGTACGAGAATCAAGAGACCCAGTACTTC. Amino acid sequence: CASSLSLGSGYENQETQYF. The chain recombines TRBV12-3 or TRBV12-4 with TRBJ2-5; weak D call: TRBD2 (5 bases). The CDR3 spans 19 residues. With 3 bases removed from V and 2 bases from J, the gap between germline ends came to 25 bases.

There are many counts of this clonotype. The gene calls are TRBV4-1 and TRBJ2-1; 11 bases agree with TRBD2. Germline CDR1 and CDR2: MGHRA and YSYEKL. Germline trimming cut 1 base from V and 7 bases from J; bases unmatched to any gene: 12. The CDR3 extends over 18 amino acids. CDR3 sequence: CASSQAPGDLAGGNEQFF. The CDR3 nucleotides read TGCGCCAGCAGCCAAGCCCCCGGGGATCTAGCGGGGGGAAATGAGCAGTTCTTC.

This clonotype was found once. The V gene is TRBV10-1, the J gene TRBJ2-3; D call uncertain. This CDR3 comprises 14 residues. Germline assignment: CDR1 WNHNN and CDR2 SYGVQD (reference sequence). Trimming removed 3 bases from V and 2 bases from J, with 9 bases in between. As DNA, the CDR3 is TGCGCCAGCAGTGAACAGACCGACACAGATACGCAGTATTTT. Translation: CASSEQTDTDTQYF.

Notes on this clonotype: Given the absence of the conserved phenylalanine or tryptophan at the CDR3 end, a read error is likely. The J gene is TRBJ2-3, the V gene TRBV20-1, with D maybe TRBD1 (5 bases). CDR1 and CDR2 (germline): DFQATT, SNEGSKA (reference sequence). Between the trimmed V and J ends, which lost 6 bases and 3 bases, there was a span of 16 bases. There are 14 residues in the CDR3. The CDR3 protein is CSASDMGRTDTQYV. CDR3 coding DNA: TGCAGTGCCTCGGACATGGGAAGGACAGATACGCAGTATGTT.

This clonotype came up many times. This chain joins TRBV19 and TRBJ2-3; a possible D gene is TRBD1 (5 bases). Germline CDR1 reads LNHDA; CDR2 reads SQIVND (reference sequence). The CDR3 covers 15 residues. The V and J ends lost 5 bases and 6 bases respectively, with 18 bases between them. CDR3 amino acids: CASSSRQSAIDTQYF. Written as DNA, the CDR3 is TGTGCCAGTAGTTCGAGACAGAGCGCTATTGATACGCAGTATTTT.

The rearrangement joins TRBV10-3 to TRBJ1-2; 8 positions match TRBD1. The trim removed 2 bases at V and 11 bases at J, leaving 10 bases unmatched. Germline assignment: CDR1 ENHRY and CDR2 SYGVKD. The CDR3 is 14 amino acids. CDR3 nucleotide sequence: TGTGCCATCAGTGAGCCGAGCCTGCGACAGGGGTACACCTTC. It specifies CAISEPSLRQGYTF.

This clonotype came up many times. CDR3 nucleotides: TGCAGCGCGAACGCGAAGGGGGTGCGTGGAAACTATGGCTACACCTTC. As protein: CSANAKGVRGNYGYTF. J is TRBJ1-2 and V is TRBV29-1, with D tentatively TRBD1 (6 bases). V dropped 7 bases and J dropped 2 bases, with 23 bases sitting between them. Germline V gives CDR1 SQVTM, CDR2 ANQGSEA. The CDR3 has 16 residues.

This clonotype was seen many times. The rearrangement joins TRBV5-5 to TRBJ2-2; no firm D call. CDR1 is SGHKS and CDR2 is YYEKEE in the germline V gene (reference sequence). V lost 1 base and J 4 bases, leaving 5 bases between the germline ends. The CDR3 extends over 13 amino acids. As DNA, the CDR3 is TGTGCCAGCAGCTTGATGTTCACCGGGGAGCTGTTTTTT. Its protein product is CASSLMFTGELFF.

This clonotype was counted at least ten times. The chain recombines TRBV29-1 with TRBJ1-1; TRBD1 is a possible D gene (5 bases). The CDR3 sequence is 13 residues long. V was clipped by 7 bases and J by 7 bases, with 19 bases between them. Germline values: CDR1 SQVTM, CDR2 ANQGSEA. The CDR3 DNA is TGCAGCGCTAAGAGGGCCCCCGGGGGTGAAGCTTTCTTT. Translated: CSAKRAPGGEAFF. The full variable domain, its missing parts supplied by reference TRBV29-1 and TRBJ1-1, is SAVISQKPSRDICQRGTSLTIQCQVDSQVTMMFWYRQQPGQSLTLIATANQGSEATYESGFVIDKFPISRPNLTFSTLTVSNMSPEDSSIYLCSAKRAPGGEAFFGQGTRLTVV.

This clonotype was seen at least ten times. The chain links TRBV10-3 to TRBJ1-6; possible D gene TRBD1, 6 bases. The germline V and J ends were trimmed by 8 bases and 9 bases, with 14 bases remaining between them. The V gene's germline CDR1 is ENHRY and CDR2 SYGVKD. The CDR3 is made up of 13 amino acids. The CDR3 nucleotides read TGTGCCATCGCCCCCACGGACAGTTCACCCCTCCACTTT. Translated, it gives CAIAPTDSSPLHF.

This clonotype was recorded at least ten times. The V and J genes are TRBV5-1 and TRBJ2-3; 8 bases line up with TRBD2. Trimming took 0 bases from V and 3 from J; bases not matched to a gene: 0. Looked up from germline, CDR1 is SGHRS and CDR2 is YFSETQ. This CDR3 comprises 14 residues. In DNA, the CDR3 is TGCGCCAGCAGCTTGGAGCGGGGGACAGATACGCAGTATTTT. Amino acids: CASSLERGTDTQYF.

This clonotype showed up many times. The CDR3 here is CAIRGQEQETQYF. Written as DNA, the CDR3 is TGTGCCATCAGAGGGCAGGAACAAGAGACCCAGTACTTC. The J gene is TRBJ2-5, the V gene TRBV10-3; no clear D gene. CDR3 size: 13 residues. V lost 6 bases and J 2 bases, leaving 10 bases between the germline ends. Germline loops: CDR1 ENHRY, CDR2 SYGVKD.

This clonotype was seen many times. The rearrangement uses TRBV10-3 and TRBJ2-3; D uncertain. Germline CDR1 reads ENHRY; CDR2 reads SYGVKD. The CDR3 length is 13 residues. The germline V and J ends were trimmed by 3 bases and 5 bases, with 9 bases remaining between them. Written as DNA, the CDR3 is TGTGCCATCAGTGATTCCTTGGGAGATACGCAGTATTTT. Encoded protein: CAISDSLGDTQYF.

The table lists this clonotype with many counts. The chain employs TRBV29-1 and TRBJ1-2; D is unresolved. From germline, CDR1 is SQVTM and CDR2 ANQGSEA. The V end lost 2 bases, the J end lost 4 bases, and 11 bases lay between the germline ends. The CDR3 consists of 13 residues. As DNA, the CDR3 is TGCAGCGTTGAACTGCCAGCCTCCTATGGCTACACCTTC. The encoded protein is CSVELPASYGYTF. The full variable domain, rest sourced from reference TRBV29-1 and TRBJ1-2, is SAVISQKPSRDICQRGTSLTIQCQVDSQVTMMFWYRQQPGQSLTLIATANQGSEATYESGFVIDKFPISRPNLTFSTLTVSNMSPEDSSIYLCSVELPASYGYTFGSGTRLTVV.

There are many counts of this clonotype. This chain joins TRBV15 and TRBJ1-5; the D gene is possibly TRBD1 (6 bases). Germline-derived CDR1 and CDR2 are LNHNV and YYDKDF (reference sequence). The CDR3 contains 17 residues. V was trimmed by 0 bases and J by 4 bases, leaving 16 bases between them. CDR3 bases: TGTGCCACCAGCAGAGATTTAGGCAGGGGCCTTAATCAGCCCCAGCATTTT. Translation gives CATSRDLGRGLNQPQHF. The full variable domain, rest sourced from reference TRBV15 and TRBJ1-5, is DAMVIQNPRYQVTQFGKPVTLSCSQTLNHNVMYWYQQKSSQAPKLLFHYYDKDFNNEADTPDNFQSRRPNTSFCFLDIRSPGLGDTAMYLCATSRDLGRGLNQPQHFGDGTRLSIL.

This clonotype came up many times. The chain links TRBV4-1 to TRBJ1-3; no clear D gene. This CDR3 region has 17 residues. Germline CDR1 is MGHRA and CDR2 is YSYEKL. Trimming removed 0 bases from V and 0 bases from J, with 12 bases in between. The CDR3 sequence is CASSQDIARFSGNTIYF. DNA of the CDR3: TGCGCCAGCAGCCAAGATATTGCCAGATTCTCTGGAAACACCATATATTTT.

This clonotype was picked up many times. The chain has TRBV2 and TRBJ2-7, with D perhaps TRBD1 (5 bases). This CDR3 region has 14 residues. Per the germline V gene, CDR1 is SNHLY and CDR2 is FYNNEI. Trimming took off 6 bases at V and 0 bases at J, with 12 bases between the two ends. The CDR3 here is CASSDSASSYEQYF. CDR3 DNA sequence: TGTGCCAGCAGCGACAGCGCCAGCTCCTACGAGCAGTACTTC.

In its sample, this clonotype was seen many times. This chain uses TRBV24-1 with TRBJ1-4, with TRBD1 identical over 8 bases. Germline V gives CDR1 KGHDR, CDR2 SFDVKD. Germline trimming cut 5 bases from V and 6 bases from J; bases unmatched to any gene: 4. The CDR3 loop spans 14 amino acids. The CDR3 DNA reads TGTGCCACCAGTGCCGGGACAGGCGATGAAAAACTGTTTTTT. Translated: CATSAGTGDEKLFF.

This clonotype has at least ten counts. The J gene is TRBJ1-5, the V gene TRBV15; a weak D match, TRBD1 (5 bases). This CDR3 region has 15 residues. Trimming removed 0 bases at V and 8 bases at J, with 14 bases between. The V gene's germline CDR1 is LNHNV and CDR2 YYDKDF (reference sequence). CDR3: CATSRDPGVGEPQHF. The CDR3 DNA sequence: TGTGCCACCAGCAGAGATCCCGGGGTAGGGGAGCCCCAGCATTTT.

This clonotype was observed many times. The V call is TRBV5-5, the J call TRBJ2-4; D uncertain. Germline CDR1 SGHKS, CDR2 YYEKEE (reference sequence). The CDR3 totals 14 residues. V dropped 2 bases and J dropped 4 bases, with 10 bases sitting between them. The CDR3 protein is CASSLGQTKNIQYF. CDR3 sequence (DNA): TGTGCCAGCAGCTTAGGGCAGACTAAAAACATTCAGTACTTC.

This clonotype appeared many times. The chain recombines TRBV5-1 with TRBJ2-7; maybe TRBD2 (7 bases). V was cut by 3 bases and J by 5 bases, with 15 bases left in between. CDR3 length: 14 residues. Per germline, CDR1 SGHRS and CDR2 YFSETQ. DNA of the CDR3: TGCGCCAGCAGCTCCTCGGGGGGCTTGGACGAGCAGTACTTC. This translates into CASSSSGGLDEQYF.

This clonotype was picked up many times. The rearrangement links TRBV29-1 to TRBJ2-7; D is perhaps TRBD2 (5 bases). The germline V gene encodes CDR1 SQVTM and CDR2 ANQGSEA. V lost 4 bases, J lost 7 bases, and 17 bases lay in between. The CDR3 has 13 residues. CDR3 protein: CSVVEGPYGEQYF. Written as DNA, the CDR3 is TGCAGCGTTGTTGAGGGTCCCTACGGTGAGCAGTACTTC.

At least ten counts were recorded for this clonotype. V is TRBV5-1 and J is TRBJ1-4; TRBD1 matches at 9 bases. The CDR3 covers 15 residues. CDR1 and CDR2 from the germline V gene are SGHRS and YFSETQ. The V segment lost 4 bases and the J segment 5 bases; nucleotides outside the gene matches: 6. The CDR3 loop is CASSPGQGVNEKLFF. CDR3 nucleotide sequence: TGCGCCAGCAGCCCGGGACAGGGAGTGAATGAAAAACTGTTTTTT.

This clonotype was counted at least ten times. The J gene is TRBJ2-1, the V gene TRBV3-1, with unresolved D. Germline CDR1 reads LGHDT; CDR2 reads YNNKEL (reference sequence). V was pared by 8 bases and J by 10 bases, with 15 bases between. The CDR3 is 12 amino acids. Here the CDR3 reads CASHGTAGEQFF. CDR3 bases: TGTGCCAGCCACGGAACGGCCGGGGAGCAGTTCTTC.